Given below is one TCR beta chain in context. Original data processing: Estimated nucleated cell counts came from reference gene primer amplification. Produced via immunoSEQ multiplex PCR; TCRdb's table is partial and in-frame only. V and J calls and clone size are given by that table; D and trimming were obtained from the DNA. The table records about 150,000 clones, 80% to 90% of them present only once. The data stem from a study of blood T cell repertoires in COVID-19. Study as a whole: Italy, Spain and the United States were the sources of the convalescent and acute COVID-19 samples. PBMCs, B-cell-depleted T cells, or T cells were the source of the cDNA or gDNA that made up the material.

Germline V gives CDR1 SEHNR, CDR2 FQNEAQ (reference sequence). This CDR3 comprises 14 residues. Trimming removed 3 bases at V and 3 bases at J, with 11 bases between. This chain joins TRBV7-9 and TRBJ1-1; D is perhaps TRBD1 (5 bases). The sequenced sample was peripheral blood. The origin of this receptor is a woman in her 70s with acute or convalescent COVID-19. This CDR3 reads CASSLQGPYTEAFF. In nucleotides, the CDR3 is TGTGCCAGCAGCTTGCAGGGCCCTTACACTGAAGCTTTCTTT.